The present TCR beta chain was sequenced within a study of post-analysis software for immune sequencing data. In the study overall: Some patients lacked subtype; others had relapsing-remitting, secondary progressive or progressive-relapsing disease. The study's findings and limits: Roughly five TRBV segments were significantly more frequent in patients than in controls. TRBV5-6, TRBV5-1 and TRBV20-1 were among these segments. Compared against controls, patients with multiple sclerosis displayed significantly lower normalized Chao1 diversity. Strong co-clustering by F measure linked samples that shared a preparation batch.

The trim removed 5 bases at V and 1 base at J, leaving 4 bases unmatched. The CDR3 contains 14 residues. Germline lookup yields CDR1 DFQATT and CDR2 SNEGSKA (reference sequence). Prepared libraries of TCR beta cDNA carried unique molecular identifiers. Input populations of about 1 to 11 million T cells gave rise to some 500,000 cDNA molecules. Each CDR3 protein gets one entry after TCRdb re-called the PCR reads with MiXCR. The data show roughly 800,000 distinct CDR3 sequences, roughly half seen once. This clonotype has only a few counts. Antigen: not known. The V and J genes are TRBV20-1 and TRBJ2-7; 11 nucleotides align to TRBD2. The clonotype originates from a girl aged 5-17 years with multiple sclerosis. The sample comprised blood. CDR3 sequence (DNA): TGCAGTGCTGTAACTAGCGGGAGTTCCTACGAGCAGTACTTC. Translation: CSAVTSGSSYEQYF.